The 19 T cell receptor beta chains presented below share a single source sample, sequenced in a study of cytomegalovirus exposure and HLA in healthy donors (dated by TCRdb to the late 2010s). The library was produced with the immunoSEQ multiplex PCR assay. For the multiplex PCR, a mixture combining 60 forward primers for TCR Vbeta segments and 13 reverse primers for TCR Jbeta segments was used. TCRdb mirrors the immuneACCESS table, restricted to in-frame sequences. Some clones are absent from its copies; in checked studies, under half trace to an unresolved V gene, and the reason for the others is unknown. This sample holds approximately 91,000 clones; around 59% were observed only once. The biggest ten clones account for approximately 2.2% of the sample. The source material was PBMCs. The receptors stem from a human donor in good health.

The chain joins TRBV11-3 to TRBJ2-7; D gene ambiguous. Germline lookup yields CDR1 SGHNT and CDR2 YENEEA. This CDR3 is built from 15 residues. Trimming cost V 0 bases and J 2 bases, with 11 bases left between them. For the CDR3, the DNA is TGTGCCAGCAGCTTAGAGGGCTTCCGCGCCTACGAGCAGTACTTC. Translation gives CASSLEGFRAYEQYF.

This sequence joins TRBV7-8 and TRBJ2-5; weak D call: TRBD2 (6 bases). There are 17 residues in the CDR3. Trimming pared 0 bases from V and 5 bases from J, leaving 19 bases between. The germline V gene encodes CDR1 SGHVS and CDR2 FQNEAQ. CDR3 coding DNA: TGTGCCAGCAGCTTAGCGCCCCAGGTCTCACGGGGGGAGACCCAGTACTTC. It yields the protein CASSLAPQVSRGETQYF.

The V gene is TRBV27, the J gene TRBJ2-7; tentatively, D is TRBD1 (6 bases). Germline V CDR1 and CDR2: MNHEY, SMNVEV (reference sequence). This CDR3 comprises 12 residues. The ends were cut back, 6 bases at V and 4 bases at J, with 10 bases in the middle. The CDR3 reads CASRQGKYEQYF. The CDR3 coding sequence is TGTGCCAGCAGGCAGGGGAAATACGAGCAGTACTTC.

The chain has TRBV5-1 and TRBJ2-1, with 7 bases aligning to TRBD1. CDR3 length equals 15 residues. After removal of 5 bases from V and 0 bases from J, the junction contained 5 bases not matched to a gene. The germline CDR1 and CDR2 sequences are SGHRS and YFSETQ. The CDR3 here is CASSTGVLSYNEQFF. In DNA form, the CDR3 reads TGCGCCAGCAGTACAGGGGTCCTCTCCTACAATGAGCAGTTCTTC.

The chain carries TRBV7-6 and TRBJ2-1; 9 bases agree with TRBD2. The germline gives CDR1 SGHVS, CDR2 FNYEAQ. This CDR3 is 14 amino acids long. Losses at the gene ends were 1 base for V and 6 bases for J; bases not matched to a gene: 1. The CDR3 DNA follows: TGTGCCAGCAGCTTAGGACTAGCGGTCAATGAGCAGTTCTTC. This codes for CASSLGLAVNEQFF. Full variable domain (remainder filled in from reference TRBV7-6 and TRBJ2-1): GAGVSQSPRYKVTKRGQDVALRCDPISGHVSLYWYRQALGQGPEFLTYFNYEAQQDKSGLPNDRFSAERPEGSISTLTIQRTEQRDSAMYRCASSLGLAVNEQFFGPGTRLTVL.

The sample holds a few counts of this clone. This chain connects TRBV7-3 to TRBJ1-1; 7 nucleotides match TRBD1. The length of the CDR3 is 15 residues. The V and J ends lost 5 bases and 3 bases, in that order; junction bases with no gene match: 9. Germline loops: CDR1 SGHTA, CDR2 FQGTGA. CDR3 sequence reads: CASSQNRGWDTEAFF. For the CDR3, the DNA is TGTGCCAGCAGCCAGAACAGGGGATGGGACACTGAAGCTTTCTTT. Variable domain in full (rest from reference TRBV7-3 and TRBJ1-1): GAGVSQTPSNKVTEKGKYVELRCDPISGHTALYWYRQSLGQGPEFLIYFQGTGAADDSGLPNDRFFAVRPEGSVSTLKIQRTERGDSAVYLCASSQNRGWDTEAFFGQGTRLTVV.

The V call is TRBV7-9, the J call TRBJ2-7, with D uncertain. Germline V gives CDR1 SEHNR, CDR2 FQNEAQ (reference sequence). V lost 4 bases and J lost 3, with 10 bases in between. The CDR3 sequence is 13 residues long. The CDR3 protein is CASSSFYSYEQYF. CDR3 in DNA: TGTGCCAGCAGCTCGTTCTACAGCTACGAGCAGTACTTC.

The chain has TRBV4-3 and TRBJ2-2; D gene uncertain. There are 15 residues in the CDR3. Trimming cost V 3 bases and J 6 bases, with 14 bases left between them. Per the germline V gene, CDR1 is LGHNA and CDR2 is YSLEER. CDR3 sequence: CASSQGPAAPGELFF. CDR3 nucleotide sequence: TGCGCCAGCAGCCAGGGCCCTGCAGCTCCCGGGGAGCTGTTTTTT.

The chain has TRBV6-5 and TRBJ2-7; a possible D gene is TRBD2 (6 bases). The CDR3 covers 15 residues. V dropped 6 bases and J dropped 3 bases, with 18 bases sitting between them. Germline V CDR1 and CDR2: MNHEY, SVGAGI. CDR3 amino acids: CASSPLRDGNYEQYF. The CDR3 region has the DNA TGTGCCAGCAGCCCTTTGCGGGACGGTAACTACGAGCAGTACTTC.

The chain's CDR3 is CASSQRGRGLLTEAFF. In nucleotides, the CDR3 is TGTGCCAGCAGCCAACGAGGGCGCGGACTGCTCACTGAAGCTTTCTTT. The chain carries TRBV14 and TRBJ1-1; the D is unclear. V was pared by 2 bases and J by 4 bases, with 17 bases between. Germline values: CDR1 SGHDN, CDR2 FVKESK. The CDR3 has 16 residues.

The V gene is TRBV11-1, the J gene TRBJ1-1, with D possibly being TRBD1 (6 bases). The CDR3 extends over 14 amino acids. V lost 5 bases to trimming and J lost 1 base, with 11 bases between them. The V gene's germline CDR1 is SGHAT and CDR2 FQDESV (reference sequence). CDR3 DNA sequence: TGTGCCAGCAGCATGACAGGCGGGAACACTGAAGCTTTCTTT. Protein: CASSMTGGNTEAFF.

This clone was found a few times. The J gene is TRBJ1-5, the V gene TRBV5-1, with D maybe TRBD1 (6 bases). This CDR3 has 17 residues. Trimming removed 0 bases at V and 1 base at J, with 14 bases between. Germline V CDR1 and CDR2: SGHRS, YFSETQ. The CDR3 loop reads CASSLAPSGVSNQPQHF. The CDR3 DNA reads as TGCGCCAGCAGCTTGGCCCCCTCAGGGGTGAGCAATCAGCCCCAGCATTTT.

The genes are TRBV7-9 and TRBJ2-1, with 7 bases identical to TRBD2. The CDR3 extends over 15 amino acids. V trimming: 6 bases; J trimming: 4 bases; junction bases outside the gene matches: 9. The germline gives CDR1 SEHNR, CDR2 FQNEAQ (reference sequence). CDR3 region: CASRGTSDTYNEQFF. The CDR3 coding sequence is TGTGCCAGCAGGGGAACTAGCGATACTTACAATGAGCAGTTCTTC. Complete variable domain (other parts from reference TRBV7-9 and TRBJ2-1): DTGVSQNPRHKITKRGQNVTFRCDPISEHNRLYWYRQTLGQGPEFLTYFQNEAQLEKSRLLSDRFSAERPKGSFSTLEIQRTEQGDSAMYLCASRGTSDTYNEQFFGPGTRLTVL.

This clone was picked up one time. The chain links TRBV30 to TRBJ2-5; TRBD1 matches at 7 bases. The last part of the DNA fits TRBJ2-7 better; the J call may be wrong. The CDR3 sequence is 12 residues long. Germline loops: CDR1 GTSNPN, CDR2 SVGIG (reference sequence). DNA of the CDR3: TGTGCCTGGACAGGGGGATCCTACGAGCAGTACTTC. Its translation is CAWTGGSYEQYF.

The V call is TRBV10-3, the J call TRBJ1-5; tentative D call: TRBD1 (6 bases). The V gene's germline CDR1 is ENHRY and CDR2 SYGVKD. The CDR3 contains 15 residues. The V end lost 4 bases, the J end lost 5 bases, and 15 bases lay between the germline ends. The CDR3 DNA is TGTGCCATCAGTGGGGGGGGGCCCAGGGATCAGCCCCAGCATTTT. This encodes CAISGGGPRDQPQHF.

The chain employs TRBV19 and TRBJ1-5; unclear D gene. The V end was cut by 5 bases, the J end by 6 bases, with 14 bases between. The germline V gene has CDR1 LNHDA and CDR2 SQIVND (reference sequence). The CDR3 spans 14 residues. The CDR3 coding sequence is TGTGCCAGTAGTCCCGACGGAGAGAGTCAGCCCCAGCATTTT. Translation: CASSPDGESQPQHF.

This rearrangement joins TRBV19 to TRBJ2-1, with 10 nucleotides matching TRBD2. CDR1 is LNHDA and CDR2 is SQIVND in the germline V gene (reference sequence). The V segment lost 9 bases and the J segment 3 bases; nucleotides outside the gene matches: 5. This CDR3 comprises 14 residues. The chain's CDR3 is CASLSGGGYNEQFF. The CDR3 coding sequence is TGTGCCAGCCTCAGCGGGGGGGGCTACAATGAGCAGTTCTTC. Looking up the rest from reference TRBV19 and TRBJ2-1 gives the full variable domain: DGGITQSPKYLFRKEGQNVTLSCEQNLNHDAMYWYRQDPGQGLRLIYYSQIVNDFQKGDIAEGYSVSREKKESFPLTVTSAQKNPTAFYLCASLSGGGYNEQFFGPGTRLTVL.

V is TRBV5-1 and J is TRBJ1-4, with TRBD1 matching 9 bases. V lost 4 bases, J lost 7 bases, and 8 bases stayed unmatched. This CDR3 region has 15 residues. Germline CDR1 and CDR2: SGHRS and YFSETQ. The CDR3 DNA reads TGCGCCAGCAGCACCGGGACAGGGAGGAGTGAAAAACTGTTTTTT. It encodes CASSTGTGRSEKLFF. Full variable domain (remainder filled in from reference TRBV5-1 and TRBJ1-4): KAGVTQTPRYLIKTRGQQVTLSCSPISGHRSVSWYQQTPGQGLQFLFEYFSETQRNKGNFPGRFSGRQFSNSRSEMNVSTLELGDSALYLCASSTGTGRSEKLFFGSGTQLSVL.

This chain uses TRBV18 with TRBJ1-1, with 7 bases lining up with TRBD1. The CDR3 runs 15 residues. In germline, CDR1 is KGHSH, CDR2 LQKENI. The V and J ends lost 3 bases and 1 base, in that order; junction bases with no gene match: 5. The CDR3 loop is CASSPRQGRNTEAFF. Here the CDR3 DNA reads TGTGCCAGCTCACCCCGACAGGGTCGGAACACTGAAGCTTTCTTT.